The 9 T cell receptor beta chains listed next were all sequenced from one sample in a study of regulatory T cells in long-lasting Graves disease. The time point here: newly diagnosed GD, antithyroid drugs for less than 3 months. Extracted RNA from PBMCs served as the source of the TCR library. Building of the TCR beta libraries involved iRepertoire HTBI primers and Arm-PCR of CDR3 regions. TCRdb passed the multiplex PCR reads through MiXCR, listing each CDR3 protein once. This repertoire shows 530,000 or so distinct CDR3 sequences, approximately 13% found once; its top ten account for 8% to 10%. The same specimen was also included in a second study, on T cells in Graves' hyperthyroidism and ophthalmopathy.

The sequencing here drew on peripheral blood mononuclear cells (PBMCs), taken at new diagnosis, from a patient treated with antithyroid drugs. The receptor source for this set is a man aged 25 to 40 with Graves disease.

The chain has TRBV29-1 and TRBJ1-2, with D perhaps TRBD1 (5 bases). Germline V gives CDR1 SQVTM, CDR2 ANQGSEA. Trimming shortened V by 0 bases and J by 4 bases, and 15 bases separated the two germline ends. The CDR3 runs 15 residues. This CDR3 is CSVEDLSGALYGYTF. The CDR3 nucleotides are TGCAGCGTTGAAGACCTCTCCGGGGCGCTCTATGGCTACACCTTC.

This clonotype was detected many times. The chain employs TRBV2 and TRBJ2-7; D may be TRBD1 or TRBD2 (6 bases each). The germline V gene has CDR1 SNHLY and CDR2 FYNNEI. V was cut by 3 bases and J by 2 bases, with 8 bases left in between. CDR3 length equals 13 residues. The CDR3 DNA follows: TGTGCCAGCAGTGACGGGGGCCCCTACGAGCAGTACTTC. Translation: CASSDGGPYEQYF.

This clonotype was counted many times. The V gene is TRBV6-5, the J gene TRBJ1-2, with D unresolved. The CDR3 loop spans 12 amino acids. Between the trimmed V and J ends, which lost 0 bases and 6 bases, there was a span of 5 bases. The germline V gene has CDR1 MNHEY and CDR2 SVGAGI. The CDR3 sequence is CASSYSGDGYTF. CDR3 bases: TGTGCCAGCAGTTACTCCGGGGATGGCTACACCTTC.

There are many counts of this clonotype. This chain links TRBV12-3 or TRBV12-4 with TRBJ2-1, with TRBD2 matching over 12 bases. The CDR3 has 17 amino acids. Trimming removed 9 bases from V and 4 bases from J; junction bases left unmatched: 13. The CDR3 here is CASLTLLAGGQYNEQFF. DNA of the CDR3: TGTGCCAGTTTAACACTACTAGCGGGAGGCCAATACAATGAGCAGTTCTTC.

The CDR3 nucleotides read TGTGCCAGCAGTTTAGAAGGGAATTGGCCCGGGGAGCTGTTTTTT. This sequence encodes CASSLEGNWPGELFF. The chain couples TRBV12-3 or TRBV12-4 to TRBJ2-2; D is ambiguous. V gave up 1 base and J gave up 6 bases, with 12 bases separating them. The CDR3 sequence is 15 residues long.

This clonotype was recorded at least ten times. V gene TRBV7-8 combines with J gene TRBJ2-1; the D is unclear. This CDR3 is built from 14 residues. Germline lookup yields CDR1 SGHVS and CDR2 FQNEAQ. V gave up 3 bases and J gave up 4 bases, with 10 bases separating them. In DNA, the CDR3 is TGTGCCAGCAGCTTCAGGCCCGGGTACAATGAGCAGTTCTTC. This gives the protein CASSFRPGYNEQFF.

This clonotype has a count of ten or more. The chain uses TRBV12-3 or TRBV12-4 and TRBJ2-1; the match to TRBD2 covers 8 bases. Losses at the gene ends were 7 bases for V and 4 bases for J; bases not matched to a gene: 9. The length of the CDR3 is 15 residues. CDR3 DNA: TGTGCCAGCAAGGGGAGCGGGAGAGTTTACAATGAGCAGTTCTTC. Encoded protein: CASKGSGRVYNEQFF.

This clonotype was found many times. CDR3 nucleotides: TGTGCCAGCAGTATCCTAGCGGGGATCAACAATGAGCAGTTCTTC. This gives the protein CASSILAGINNEQFF. The chain has TRBV12-3 or TRBV12-4 and TRBJ2-1; 9 bases align to TRBD2. CDR3 length: 15 residues. J gave up 5 bases and V 5 bases, and 7 bases lay outside the gene matches.

This clonotype was counted only a few times. V is TRBV6-6 and J is TRBJ1-2; 9 bases are shared with TRBD1. The V segment lost 0 bases and the J segment 6 bases; nucleotides outside the gene matches: 5. This CDR3 spans 15 amino acids. Germline V gene sequence: CDR1 MNHNY, CDR2 SVGAGI (reference sequence). In DNA, the CDR3 is TGTGCCAGCAGTTACTCGGACAGGGGATGGGATGGCTACACCTTC. This codes for CASSYSDRGWDGYTF.